The subject of this entry is one T cell receptor (beta chain). The record originates from a study of control samples from healthy donors and cancer patients. In germline, CDR1 is SGHRS, CDR2 YFSETQ. V shed 4 bases and J shed 2 bases, with 9 bases lying between them. The CDR3 is made up of 13 amino acids. The protocol was immunoSEQ multiplex PCR, while the TCRdb copy is restricted to in-frame clones and leaves out a portion. The data show approximately 210,000 clones, roughly nine tenths seen once. The origin of this receptor is a young man in good health. Sequencing was performed on blood. The chain joins TRBV5-1 to TRBJ1-1, with D possibly being TRBD1 (5 bases). CDR3 bases: TGCGCCAGCAGCGACCAGGGAAACACTGAAGCTTTCTTT. Translating it yields CASSDQGNTEAFF.